A selection of T cell receptor beta chains follows, all from one sample in a study of a mutant IDH1 vaccine in newly diagnosed glioma. Assay: immunoSEQ multiplex PCR; the TCRdb copy retains only in-frame clones and omits some. The sample records 59,000 or so clones, 75% to 95% being singletons. The source material was PBMCs, sampled from a glioma patient treated with radiotherapy, temozolomide or both. Every receptor here comes from a man aged 45-65 years with glioma. Both conserved end residues are part of each CDR3. A D gene is named only where the DNA matches it firmly. Size tells how often a clone was seen (once, few, many) or the class of an expanded clone, and some rows leave it out.

CDR3nt: TGCGCCAGCAGCAACCTGGGAGCGGGGGGACCCACAGATACGCAGTATTTT; CDR3aa: CASSNLGAGGPTDTQYF; j_gene: TRBJ2-3; v_gene: TRBV5-1; d_gene: TRBD2; abundance: NA
CDR3nt: TGCGCCAGCAGCTTGGATCCGGGGAGCAATCAGCCCCAGCATTTT; CDR3aa: CASSLDPGSNQPQHF; j_gene: TRBJ1-5; v_gene: TRBV5-1; d_gene: NA; abundance: NA
CDR3nt: TGTGCCAGCAGCCCCTCTAGACAGGGCTACACCTTC; CDR3aa: CASSPSRQGYTF; j_gene: TRBJ1-2; v_gene: TRBV11-3; d_gene: NA; abundance: few
CDR3nt: TGTGCCAGCAGCTTGGTAGGGGGGGGCGGCTACACCTTC; CDR3aa: CASSLVGGGGYTF; j_gene: TRBJ1-2; v_gene: TRBV5-4; d_gene: NA; abundance: NA
CDR3nt: TGTGCCAGCAGCTTACTCCAAGAGACCCAGTACTTC; CDR3aa: CASSLLQETQYF; j_gene: TRBJ2-5; v_gene: TRBV7-8; d_gene: NA; abundance: NA
CDR3nt: TGTGCCAGCTCACCAAGGGATGGCCTGGGGAATGAGCAGTTCTTC; CDR3aa: CASSPRDGLGNEQFF; j_gene: TRBJ2-1; v_gene: TRBV18; d_gene: NA; abundance: NA
CDR3nt: TGTGCCAGCAGCTTAGAGTTTGAAGCTTTCTTT; CDR3aa: CASSLEFEAFF; j_gene: TRBJ1-1; v_gene: TRBV7-9; d_gene: NA; abundance: NA
CDR3nt: TGTGCCATCAGTGTGATTATGGGGGGAGATACGCAGTATTTT; CDR3aa: CAISVIMGGDTQYF; j_gene: TRBJ2-3; v_gene: TRBV10-3; d_gene: NA; abundance: NA
CDR3nt: TGCAGCGTTATGACAGGGGTTACTGAAGCTTTCTTT; CDR3aa: CSVMTGVTEAFF; j_gene: TRBJ1-1; v_gene: TRBV29-1; d_gene: TRBD1; abundance: NA
CDR3nt: TGTGCCAGCAGCCAAGATCCCAGCGGGAGTCGGTACAATGAGCAGTTCTTC; CDR3aa: CASSQDPSGSRYNEQFF; j_gene: TRBJ2-1; v_gene: TRBV4-2; d_gene: TRBD2; abundance: once
CDR3nt: TGTGCCAGCTCACCAGGGGGGTTTCGGAATGAAAAACTGTTTTTT; CDR3aa: CASSPGGFRNEKLFF; j_gene: TRBJ1-4; v_gene: TRBV18; d_gene: NA; abundance: NA
CDR3nt: TGTGCCAGCAGTTACCTCGGACGGGGAAACACCATATATTTT; CDR3aa: CASSYLGRGNTIYF; j_gene: TRBJ1-3; v_gene: TRBV6-5; d_gene: NA; abundance: NA
CDR3nt: TGTGCCAGCAACCGGGCGGGGGCTTACGAGCAGTACTTC; CDR3aa: CASNRAGAYEQYF; j_gene: TRBJ2-7; v_gene: TRBV7-2; d_gene: NA; abundance: NA
CDR3nt: TGTGCCAGCAGCCCCGTTGGGAATGGCTACACCTTC; CDR3aa: CASSPVGNGYTF; j_gene: TRBJ1-2; v_gene: TRBV6-1; d_gene: NA; abundance: NA
CDR3nt: TGTGCCAGCAGGCCGACAGGGGCGAACACTGAAGCTTTCTTT; CDR3aa: CASRPTGANTEAFF; j_gene: TRBJ1-1; v_gene: TRBV7-2; d_gene: TRBD1; abundance: NA
CDR3nt: TGTGCCAGCAGCCAAGATCGAGGGAGCTCCTGGAGGGAGCTGTTTTTT; CDR3aa: CASSQDRGSSWRELFF; j_gene: TRBJ2-2; v_gene: TRBV4-2; d_gene: NA; abundance: NA
CDR3nt: TGTGCCAGCTCACCCCCACTAGCGGGAGTGGTGAAGCAGTTCTTC; CDR3aa: CASSPPLAGVVKQFF; j_gene: TRBJ2-1; v_gene: TRBV18; d_gene: TRBD2; abundance: NA
CDR3nt: TGTGCCAGTAGAGGGGCGTGGCAAGAGACCCAGTACTTC; CDR3aa: CASRGAWQETQYF; j_gene: TRBJ2-5; v_gene: TRBV19; d_gene: NA; abundance: NA
CDR3nt: TGTGCCAGCAGCCTTCGAAGGGCTGGGTACGAGCAGTACTTC; CDR3aa: CASSLRRAGYEQYF; j_gene: TRBJ2-7; v_gene: TRBV14; d_gene: NA; abundance: NA
CDR3nt: TGTGCCAGCAGCGCCCTAGGTTCCACAGATACGCAGTATTTT; CDR3aa: CASSALGSTDTQYF; j_gene: TRBJ2-3; v_gene: TRBV9; d_gene: NA; abundance: few
CDR3nt: TGTGCCAGCAGCCGCTCTTCGAGGAGGGGGAAGAACAATCAGCCCCAGCATTTT; CDR3aa: CASSRSSRRGKNNQPQHF; j_gene: TRBJ1-5; v_gene: TRBV28; d_gene: NA; abundance: NA
CDR3nt: TGTGCCAGTAGCCCCACCCTAGCGGGAGGGCGGAAATACGAGCAGTACTTC; CDR3aa: CASSPTLAGGRKYEQYF; j_gene: TRBJ2-7; v_gene: TRBV19; d_gene: TRBD2; abundance: NA
CDR3nt: TGTGCCAGCAGCGCCAATAGCGGGACGCCCCACTACGAGCAGTACTTC; CDR3aa: CASSANSGTPHYEQYF; j_gene: TRBJ2-7; v_gene: TRBV9; d_gene: TRBD2; abundance: NA
CDR3nt: TGCGCCAGCAGTGAAGCACGGGGACCTAAAGGTGCGCAGTATTTT; CDR3aa: CASSEARGPKGAQYF; j_gene: TRBJ2-3; v_gene: TRBV10-1; d_gene: NA; abundance: few
CDR3nt: TGCGCCAGCAGCCAGACAGGGAAGGAGCCCCAGCATTTT; CDR3aa: CASSQTGKEPQHF; j_gene: TRBJ1-5; v_gene: TRBV5-1; d_gene: TRBD1; abundance: NA
CDR3nt: TGTGCCAGCAGTGACGGGACAGGGGGTCAGCCCCAGCATTTT; CDR3aa: CASSDGTGGQPQHF; j_gene: TRBJ1-5; v_gene: TRBV6-4; d_gene: TRBD1; abundance: NA
CDR3nt: TGTGCCAGCAGCTTTCATCGGATAGAGACCCAGTACTTC; CDR3aa: CASSFHRIETQYF; j_gene: TRBJ2-5; v_gene: TRBV7-6; d_gene: NA; abundance: NA
CDR3nt: TGTGCCAGCAGCCCCTCCGGACAGGGGGCTTCCTACGAGCAGTACTTC; CDR3aa: CASSPSGQGASYEQYF; j_gene: TRBJ2-7; v_gene: TRBV9; d_gene: TRBD1; abundance: NA
CDR3nt: TGCAGCGTTTCCGGGGGGAATAATGAAAAACTGTTTTTT; CDR3aa: CSVSGGNNEKLFF; j_gene: TRBJ1-4; v_gene: TRBV29-1; d_gene: NA; abundance: NA
CDR3nt: TGTGCCGGGATCATTAGCGGGAGTCTCTCCTACGAGCAGTACTTC; CDR3aa: CAGIISGSLSYEQYF; j_gene: TRBJ2-7; v_gene: TRBV6-8; d_gene: TRBD2; abundance: NA
CDR3nt: TGCGCCAGCAGTCGGGGACTAGCGGGGGGGGACAATGAGCAGTTCTTC; CDR3aa: CASSRGLAGGDNEQFF; j_gene: TRBJ2-1; v_gene: TRBV10-1; d_gene: TRBD2; abundance: NA
CDR3nt: TGTGCCAGCAGTAGGTGGACACCATCCTACGAGCAGTACTTC; CDR3aa: CASSRWTPSYEQYF; j_gene: TRBJ2-7; v_gene: TRBV28; d_gene: NA; abundance: NA
CDR3nt: TGTGCCAGTGGAGCGGGACAGCCGAACACTGAAGCTTTCTTT; CDR3aa: CASGAGQPNTEAFF; j_gene: TRBJ1-1; v_gene: TRBV19; d_gene: TRBD1; abundance: NA
CDR3nt: TGTGCCAGCAGTTACTCGATCATACCGGGTGAAAAACTGTTTTTT; CDR3aa: CASSYSIIPGEKLFF; j_gene: TRBJ1-4; v_gene: TRBV6-6; d_gene: NA; abundance: NA
CDR3nt: TGTGCCAGCGATGGATCCTACGAGCAGTACTTC; CDR3aa: CASDGSYEQYF; j_gene: TRBJ2-7; v_gene: TRBV27; d_gene: NA; abundance: NA
CDR3nt: TGCAGCGTTGGCCGGGGACTAGCTCCTGGGGACGAGCAGTACTTC; CDR3aa: CSVGRGLAPGDEQYF; j_gene: TRBJ2-7; v_gene: TRBV29-1; d_gene: TRBD2; abundance: NA
CDR3nt: TGTGCCAGCAGCCAAGGGGTTGGCACTGAAGCTTTCTTT; CDR3aa: CASSQGVGTEAFF; j_gene: TRBJ1-1; v_gene: TRBV7-3; d_gene: NA; abundance: NA
CDR3nt: TGCGCCAGCAGCTTGGCCTCGGGCGAGCAGTACTTC; CDR3aa: CASSLASGEQYF; j_gene: TRBJ2-7; v_gene: TRBV5-1; d_gene: NA; abundance: NA
CDR3nt: TGCGCCAGCAGCCGCCCGAGGACAGGGCGGAACACTGAAGCTTTCTTT; CDR3aa: CASSRPRTGRNTEAFF; j_gene: TRBJ1-1; v_gene: TRBV4-1; d_gene: TRBD1; abundance: few
CDR3nt: TGTGCCATCAGTGAACGCTACAAGACTAGCAGACAAGAGACCCAGTACTTC; CDR3aa: CAISERYKTSRQETQYF; j_gene: TRBJ2-5; v_gene: TRBV10-3; d_gene: TRBD2; abundance: NA
CDR3nt: TGTGCCAGCAGCTCTCAACGGGGGACGGAAAAACTGTTTTTT; CDR3aa: CASSSQRGTEKLFF; j_gene: TRBJ1-4; v_gene: TRBV5-4; d_gene: NA; abundance: NA
CDR3nt: TGTGCCAGCAGGGCCCGTGGGTGGGAGACCCAGTACTTC; CDR3aa: CASRARGWETQYF; j_gene: TRBJ2-5; v_gene: TRBV6-6; d_gene: NA; abundance: NA
CDR3nt: TGTGCCAGTAGTATTGGTGGATACTCCTACGAGCAGTACTTC; CDR3aa: CASSIGGYSYEQYF; j_gene: TRBJ2-7; v_gene: TRBV19; d_gene: NA; abundance: NA
CDR3nt: TGTGCCATCAGTGAGTCTAGCAATCAGCCCCAGCATTTT; CDR3aa: CAISESSNQPQHF; j_gene: TRBJ1-5; v_gene: TRBV10-3; d_gene: NA; abundance: NA
CDR3nt: TGTGCCAGCAGCGTAGTCGGGGAGCAAGGGGAGACCCAGTACTTC; CDR3aa: CASSVVGEQGETQYF; j_gene: TRBJ2-5; v_gene: TRBV9; d_gene: NA; abundance: NA
CDR3nt: TGTGCCAGTAGTATAGGAGGGGGTGAAGATGGCTACACCTTC; CDR3aa: CASSIGGGEDGYTF; j_gene: TRBJ1-2; v_gene: TRBV19; d_gene: NA; abundance: NA
CDR3nt: TGTGCCAGCAGCCAGTGGGGTAACACTGAAGCTTTCTTT; CDR3aa: CASSQWGNTEAFF; j_gene: TRBJ1-1; v_gene: TRBV14; d_gene: NA; abundance: NA
CDR3nt: TGTGCCAGTAGTATAGGAGGGATGAATCAGCCCCAGCATTTT; CDR3aa: CASSIGGMNQPQHF; j_gene: TRBJ1-5; v_gene: TRBV19; d_gene: NA; abundance: NA
CDR3nt: TGTGCCAGCAGCCCGGCGGGGGGCTACCAAGAGACCCAGTACTTC; CDR3aa: CASSPAGGYQETQYF; j_gene: TRBJ2-5; v_gene: TRBV5-4; d_gene: TRBD2; abundance: NA
CDR3nt: TGTGCCAGCAGCTTCGCAGTTGGGAACGAGCAGTACTTC; CDR3aa: CASSFAVGNEQYF; j_gene: TRBJ2-7; v_gene: TRBV5-6; d_gene: NA; abundance: NA
CDR3nt: TGTGCCAGTCAGCCCGGACAGGGGGCGAAATCCTACGAGCAGTACTTC; CDR3aa: CASQPGQGAKSYEQYF; j_gene: TRBJ2-7; v_gene: TRBV7-9; d_gene: TRBD1; abundance: NA
CDR3nt: TGTGCCAGCAGCGTAGCTTATCGGGGGGGCGAGCAGTACTTC; CDR3aa: CASSVAYRGGEQYF; j_gene: TRBJ2-7; v_gene: TRBV9; d_gene: TRBD2; abundance: NA
CDR3nt: TGTGCCAGCAGCTTAGTTGCTTACGAGCAGTACTTC; CDR3aa: CASSLVAYEQYF; j_gene: TRBJ2-7; v_gene: TRBV7-8; d_gene: NA; abundance: NA
CDR3nt: TGCGCCAGCACCACACAGGGCGGGGGTTATGGCTACACCTTC; CDR3aa: CASTTQGGGYGYTF; j_gene: TRBJ1-2; v_gene: TRBV5-1; d_gene: NA; abundance: NA
CDR3nt: TGTGCCAGCACGGAAGCAGGCTATGGCTACACCTTC; CDR3aa: CASTEAGYGYTF; j_gene: TRBJ1-2; v_gene: TRBV6-5; d_gene: NA; abundance: NA
CDR3nt: TGTGCCAGCAGCTTAGACTATAGCACAGATACGCAGTATTTT; CDR3aa: CASSLDYSTDTQYF; j_gene: TRBJ2-3; v_gene: TRBV7-8; d_gene: NA; abundance: NA
CDR3nt: TGTGCCAGCAGTGCCGAGGGACAGGGCGTATACGAGCAGTACTTC; CDR3aa: CASSAEGQGVYEQYF; j_gene: TRBJ2-7; v_gene: TRBV6-5; d_gene: TRBD1; abundance: NA
CDR3nt: TGTGCCAGCAGTGAGAATGGCCTAACCTACGAGCAGTACTTC; CDR3aa: CASSENGLTYEQYF; j_gene: TRBJ2-7; v_gene: TRBV6-1; d_gene: NA; abundance: NA
CDR3nt: TGTGCCAGCAGCCAAGCTCGGGGATACGAGCAGTACTTC; CDR3aa: CASSQARGYEQYF; j_gene: TRBJ2-7; v_gene: TRBV4-2; d_gene: NA; abundance: NA